The 3 T cell receptor beta chains reported below all come from one sample, sequenced in a study of tumor and adjacent non-tumor tissue in lung cancer. No cell sorting was done before RNA was extracted from the tissue. More than 3 cm separated this lung sample from the edge of the tumor. TCRbeta libraries were built with three rounds of nested PCR, modified from ARM-PCR. TCRdb used MiXCR to reprocess the multiplex PCR reads, holding one entry per CDR3 protein. The sample holds roughly 120,000 distinct CDR3 sequences, about 63% seen once. The material sequenced was distant non-tumor lung tissue. The receptors stem from a man aged 60-69 years with non-small cell lung cancer.

There are many counts of this clonotype. The chain uses TRBV28 and TRBJ2-2; tentatively, D is TRBD1 (5 bases). CDR1 is MDHEN, CDR2 SYDVKM, per germline. CDR3 size: 15 residues. V was trimmed by 5 bases and J by 5 bases, leaving 15 bases between them. CDR3 region: CASSKIQGWTGELFF. CDR3 DNA sequence: TGTGCCAGCAGTAAAATTCAGGGTTGGACCGGGGAGCTGTTTTTT.

This chain connects TRBV5-1 to TRBJ2-4; the D gene is possibly TRBD1 (5 bases). The CDR3 sequence is 16 residues long. Germline-derived CDR1 and CDR2 are SGHRS and YFSETQ. Trimming took off 0 bases at V and 9 bases at J, with 19 bases between the two ends. CDR3 loop: CASSLEGQLLQSIQYF. The CDR3 DNA reads TGCGCCAGCAGCTTGGAAGGACAACTCCTCCAAAGCATTCAGTACTTC.

This clonotype has ten or more counts. The genes are TRBV7-9 and TRBJ2-3; TRBD2 might be the D (5 bases). The CDR3 is made up of 15 amino acids. Trimming took off 5 bases at V and 1 base at J, with 13 bases between the two ends. Germline V lookup: CDR1 SEHNR, CDR2 FQNEAQ (reference sequence). CDR3 protein: CASSTLDSGTDTQYF. The CDR3 coding sequence is TGTGCCAGCAGCACACTAGATTCTGGCACAGATACGCAGTATTTT.